Below, 26 T cell receptor beta chains from the same sample are listed, as sequenced in a study of CD8 T cells in Susac syndrome. It was with random hexamers that roughly 0.45 to 1 ug RNA was reverse transcribed. MiXCR, applied by TCRdb to the immunoSEQ multiplex PCR reads, yields one record per CDR3 protein. The sample has some 200,000 distinct CDR3 sequences, 90% to 97% seen once. Sequenced input: CD4+ T cells from PBMCs. The receptors stem from a human donor with Susac syndrome.

The V and J genes are TRBV12-3 or TRBV12-4 and TRBJ2-6, with TRBD2 as a possible D gene (5 bases). The CDR3 sequence is 15 residues long. V shed 2 bases and J shed 3 bases, with 8 bases lying between them. The CDR3 coding sequence is TGTGCCAGCAGTTTAAGTGGGAGTGGGGCCAACGTCCTGACTTTC. Protein sequence: CASSLSGSGANVLTF.

The V and J genes are TRBV4-3 and TRBJ1-2, with D possibly matching TRBD1 (6 bases). Per germline, CDR1 LGHNA and CDR2 YSLEER. V lost 0 bases and J 4 bases, leaving 12 bases between the germline ends. There are 15 residues in the CDR3. DNA of the CDR3: TGCGCCAGCAGCCAAGAGTCAGGGGTGAGCTATGGCTACACCTTC. It specifies CASSQESGVSYGYTF.

The rearrangement links TRBV20-1 to TRBJ1-2; no reliable D call. The germline CDR1 and CDR2 sequences are DFQATT and SNEGSKA (reference sequence). This CDR3 contains 11 residues. Trimming removed 8 bases at V and 7 bases at J, with 14 bases between. The CDR3 sequence: CSRIAGSGYTF. The CDR3 DNA follows: TGCAGTCGTATAGCGGGCTCTGGCTACACCTTC.

V gene TRBV5-1 combines with J gene TRBJ2-1, with TRBD1 identical over 8 bases. The CDR3 runs 15 residues. After removal of 0 bases from V and 5 bases from J, the junction contained 4 bases not matched to a gene. The V gene's germline CDR1 is SGHRS and CDR2 YFSETQ. CDR3 nucleotides: TGCGCCAGCAGCTTGGCGCAGGGGGCCAACAATGAGCAGTTCTTC. Encoded protein: CASSLAQGANNEQFF.

V usage is TRBV19 and J usage is TRBJ2-7, with D perhaps TRBD2 (6 bases). CDR1 is LNHDA, CDR2 SQIVND, per germline (reference sequence). The CDR3 is made up of 15 amino acids. V lost 3 bases to trimming and J lost 0 bases, with 12 bases between them. CDR3 in amino acids: CASSMGLEGSYEQYF. The CDR3 DNA is TGTGCCAGTAGTATGGGCCTGGAGGGCTCCTACGAGCAGTACTTC. Filled out from reference TRBV19 and TRBJ2-7, the complete variable domain reads DGGITQSPKYLFRKEGQNVTLSCEQNLNHDAMYWYRQDPGQGLRLIYYSQIVNDFQKGDIAEGYSVSREKKESFPLTVTSAQKNPTAFYLCASSMGLEGSYEQYFGPGTRLTVT.

This chain uses TRBV10-3 with TRBJ2-3, with a weak D call TRBD2 (6 bases). Per germline, CDR1 ENHRY and CDR2 SYGVKD. The V and J ends lost 0 bases and 0 bases respectively, with 7 bases between them. CDR3 length: 15 amino acids. CDR3 loop: CAISESGTSTDTQYF. For the CDR3, the DNA is TGTGCCATCAGTGAGTCGGGGACTAGCACAGATACGCAGTATTTT.

The chain has TRBV21-1 and TRBJ1-5; the D segment call TRBD1 is taken from the table without a DNA check. TRBV21-1 represents a pseudogene. CDR3 length: 13 amino acids. CDR3 sequence (DNA): TGTGCCAGCAGCCGGCAAGGGACAGTCAACAGGCATTTT. Its translation is CASSRQGTVNRHF.

This sequence joins TRBV5-1 and TRBJ2-3; 7 bases are a match to TRBD2. J lost 10 bases, V lost 3 bases, and 11 bases had no gene match. The CDR3 contains 14 residues. From germline, CDR1 is SGHRS and CDR2 YFSETQ. Here the CDR3 DNA reads TGCGCCAGCAGCTCACCCGGGGCCCTAGCGGCGCAGTATTTT. This sequence encodes CASSSPGALAAQYF.

The chain recombines TRBV20-1 with TRBJ2-7, with D hard to call. Germline V lookup: CDR1 DFQATT, CDR2 SNEGSKA (reference sequence). The length of the CDR3 is 14 residues. The V gene lost 3 bases and the J gene lost 2 bases, with 14 bases spanning the gap. The CDR3 DNA reads TGCAGTGCTAGTAAGGCAGCCCTAACCTACGAGCAGTACTTC. It codes for CSASKAALTYEQYF.

The chain joins TRBV19 to TRBJ2-3, with TRBD2 matching 9 bases. V gave up 2 bases and J gave up 2 bases; unmatched junction bases: 5. Germline loops: CDR1 LNHDA, CDR2 SQIVND (reference sequence). This CDR3 is built from 16 residues. CDR3 bases: TGTGCCAGTAGTATAAGGCTAGCGGGGTCCACAGATACGCAGTATTTT. Translated: CASSIRLAGSTDTQYF.

This chain joins TRBV6-5 and TRBJ1-1, with D possibly matching TRBD1 (6 bases). CDR1 MNHEY and CDR2 SVGAGI come from the germline V gene. Trimming took 6 bases from V and 3 from J, leaving 17 bases between them. The CDR3 spans 15 residues. The CDR3 DNA sequence: TGTGCCAGCAGATCTTCTCGGGGGGCCCACACTGAAGCTTTCTTT. This encodes CASRSSRGAHTEAFF.

The chain joins TRBV30 to TRBJ2-5, with 7 bases identical to TRBD1. With 7 bases clipped from V and 5 bases from J, the junction kept 13 bases outside the gene matches. Germline CDR1 reads GTSNPN; CDR2 reads SVGIG (reference sequence). The length of the CDR3 is 14 residues. The CDR3 DNA reads TGTGCCTACGGTCCTCTAGGGGGCCGGGAGACCCAGTACTTC. Amino acid sequence: CAYGPLGGRETQYF.

The rearrangement links TRBV7-3 to TRBJ2-2; 10 bases align to TRBD2. Germline CDR1 SGHTA, CDR2 FQGTGA. V shed 6 bases, J shed 7 bases, and the junction held 8 bases outside the gene matches. The length of the CDR3 is 15 residues. CDR3: CASRIAGGSDGELFF. CDR3 nucleotide sequence: TGTGCCAGCAGAATAGCGGGGGGTAGCGACGGGGAGCTGTTTTTT.

The rearrangement joins TRBV18 to TRBJ2-7; D remains unclear. The germline V gene encodes CDR1 KGHSH and CDR2 LQKENI. The CDR3 sequence is 14 residues long. Trimming removed 3 bases from V and 0 bases from J, with 9 bases in between. The CDR3: CASSPVPVSYEQYF. CDR3 DNA sequence: TGTGCCAGCTCACCTGTTCCGGTCTCCTACGAGCAGTACTTC.

The chain's CDR3 is CASSFRGEGGIQYF. The CDR3 DNA follows: TGCGCCAGCAGCTTCAGGGGCGAAGGGGGCATTCAGTACTTC. V usage is TRBV5-1 and J usage is TRBJ2-4, with D perhaps matching TRBD1 (6 bases). Germline V CDR1 and CDR2: SGHRS, YFSETQ. The CDR3 spans 14 residues. The V and J ends lost 2 bases and 9 bases respectively, with 15 bases between them.

The chain couples TRBV29-1 to TRBJ1-2; TRBD1 matches 7 bases. V gave up 1 base and J gave up 8 bases; unmatched junction bases: 7. This CDR3 comprises 13 residues. Germline V CDR1 and CDR2: SQVTM, ANQGSEA. CDR3 loop: CSVEAALTGGYTF. The CDR3 nucleotides are TGCAGCGTTGAAGCCGCGTTGACAGGGGGCTACACCTTC.

Only one count was recorded for this clonotype. CDR3 region: CSAVGLAGTSREQFF. The DNA for the CDR3 is TGCAGTGCAGTTGGACTAGCGGGTACCTCGCGCGAGCAGTTCTTC. The chain uses TRBV20-1 and TRBJ2-1; 11 bases fit TRBD2. CDR1 and CDR2 (germline): DFQATT, SNEGSKA (reference sequence). The CDR3 contains 15 residues. V shed 6 bases, J shed 10 bases, and the junction held 14 bases outside the gene matches.

This chain uses TRBV12-5 with TRBJ1-1; D perhaps matches TRBD1 (5 bases). The V end lost 1 base, the J end lost 4 bases, and 13 bases lay between the germline ends. The CDR3 spans 15 residues. Germline-derived CDR1 and CDR2 are LGHNT and FRNRAP. This CDR3 is CASGLDVPGGTEAFF. The CDR3 DNA reads as TGTGCTAGTGGTTTGGATGTCCCCGGGGGCACTGAAGCTTTCTTT.

The rearrangement uses TRBV9 and TRBJ2-5, with a weak D call TRBD1 (5 bases). The CDR3 contains 13 residues. The germline gives CDR1 SGDLS, CDR2 YYNGEE. The germline V and J ends were trimmed by 9 bases and 5 bases, with 17 bases remaining between them. This CDR3 reads CANKTGCIETQYF. The CDR3 nucleotides are TGTGCCAACAAAACAGGCTGCATCGAGACCCAGTACTTC.

V gene TRBV12-3 or TRBV12-4 combines with J gene TRBJ1-6, with D tentatively TRBD1 (6 bases). V was clipped by 2 bases and J by 14 bases, with 13 bases between them. The CDR3 length is 13 residues. The DNA of the CDR3 is TGTGCCAGCAGTTTATTTAAGGGGGACACCCTCCACTTT. It translates to CASSLFKGDTLHF.

V usage is TRBV29-1 and J usage is TRBJ2-2; D might be TRBD2 (6 bases). The germline CDR1 and CDR2 sequences are SQVTM and ANQGSEA. The CDR3 totals 12 residues. Trimming left V 4 bases short and J 7 bases short, with 10 bases between. CDR3 loop: CSVGLVGGELFF. The CDR3 DNA reads as TGCAGCGTTGGACTAGTAGGCGGGGAGCTGTTTTTT.

The rearrangement links TRBV20-1 to TRBJ1-4; D ambiguous. Germline-derived CDR1 and CDR2 are DFQATT and SNEGSKA (reference sequence). V lost 0 bases and J 8 bases, leaving 16 bases between the germline ends. The CDR3 consists of 15 residues. The CDR3 nucleotides read TGCAGTGCTAGAGATCTCGGCCCCTCTAGGGAAAAACTGTTTTTT. Translating gives CSARDLGPSREKLFF.

V and J are TRBV4-3 and TRBJ2-4; 8 bases are shared with TRBD1. In germline, CDR1 is LGHNA, CDR2 YSLEER. This CDR3 is built from 14 residues. Trimming took 3 bases from V and 6 from J; bases not matched to a gene: 4. The CDR3 is CASSQRQGLNIQYF. The CDR3 region has the DNA TGCGCCAGCAGCCAGAGACAGGGGTTAAACATTCAGTACTTC.

The gene calls are TRBV5-1 and TRBJ2-3; TRBD2 agrees at 9 bases. The CDR3 covers 15 residues. CDR1 is SGHRS and CDR2 is YFSETQ in the germline V gene. V shed 2 bases, J shed 3 bases, and the junction held 4 bases outside the gene matches. As DNA, the CDR3 is TGCGCCAGCAGCTTTTCTAGCGGGGCGACAGATACGCAGTATTTT. Its translation is CASSFSSGATDTQYF.

V and J are TRBV6-5 and TRBJ1-4, with a possible D match to TRBD1 (6 bases). Germline V gives CDR1 MNHEY, CDR2 SVGAGI. This CDR3 region has 14 residues. The ends were cut back, 2 bases at V and 8 bases at J, with 12 bases in the middle. The CDR3 region is CASSYGRGSEKLFF. The CDR3 coding sequence is TGTGCCAGCAGTTACGGCAGGGGATCCGAAAAACTGTTTTTT.

The chain links TRBV30 to TRBJ2-1; D gene unclear. In germline, CDR1 is GTSNPN, CDR2 SVGIG (reference sequence). Trimming took off 2 bases at V and 4 bases at J, with 6 bases between the two ends. The CDR3 is 12 residues long. Written as DNA, the CDR3 is TGTGCCTGGAGTCCGGGTTACAATGAGCAGTTCTTC. Encoded protein: CAWSPGYNEQFF.